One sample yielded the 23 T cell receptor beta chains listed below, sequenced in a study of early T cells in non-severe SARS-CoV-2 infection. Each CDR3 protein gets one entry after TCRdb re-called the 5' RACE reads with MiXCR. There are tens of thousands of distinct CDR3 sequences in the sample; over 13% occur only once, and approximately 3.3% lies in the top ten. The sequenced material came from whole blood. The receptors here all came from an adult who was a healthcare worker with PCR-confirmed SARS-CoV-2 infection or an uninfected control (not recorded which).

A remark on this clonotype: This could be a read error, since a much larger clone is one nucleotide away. The chain's CDR3 is CASSPWTSGRALRHERFF. Written as DNA, the CDR3 is TGTGCCAGCAGCCCGTGGACTAGCGGGAGGGCACTCCGCCATGAGCGGTTCTTC. This chain joins TRBV11-3 and TRBJ2-1; 15 positions agree with TRBD2. CDR3 length: 18 amino acids. Per the germline V gene, CDR1 is SGHNT and CDR2 is YENEEA.

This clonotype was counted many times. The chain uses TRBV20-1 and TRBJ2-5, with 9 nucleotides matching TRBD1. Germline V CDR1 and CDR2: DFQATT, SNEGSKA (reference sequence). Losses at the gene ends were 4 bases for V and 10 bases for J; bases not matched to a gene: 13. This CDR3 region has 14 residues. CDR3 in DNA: TGCAGTGCTAACCCGGGACAGGGTGAAAGGGACCAGTACTTC. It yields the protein CSANPGQGERDQYF.

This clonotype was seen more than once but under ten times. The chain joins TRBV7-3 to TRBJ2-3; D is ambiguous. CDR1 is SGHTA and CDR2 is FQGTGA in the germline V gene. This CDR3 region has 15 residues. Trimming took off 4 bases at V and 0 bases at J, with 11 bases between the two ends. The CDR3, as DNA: TGTGCCAGCAGCTACGGCCCTACTAGCACAGATACGCAGTATTTT. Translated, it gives CASSYGPTSTDTQYF.

CDR3 DNA sequence: TGCAGCGTTATGATCGGGGTTGAGTCACCCCTCCACTTT. Protein product: CSVMIGVESPLHF. This chain uses TRBV29-1 with TRBJ1-6; no reliable D call. V lost 5 bases, J lost 10 bases, and 15 bases lay in between. Looked up from germline, CDR1 is SQVTM and CDR2 is ANQGSEA. The CDR3 sequence is 13 residues long.

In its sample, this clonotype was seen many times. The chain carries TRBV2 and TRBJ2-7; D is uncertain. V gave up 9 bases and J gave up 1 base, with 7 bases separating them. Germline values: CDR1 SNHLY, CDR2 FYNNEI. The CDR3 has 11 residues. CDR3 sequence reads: CASFRSYEQYF. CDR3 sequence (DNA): TGTGCCAGTTTTCGTTCCTACGAGCAGTACTTC.

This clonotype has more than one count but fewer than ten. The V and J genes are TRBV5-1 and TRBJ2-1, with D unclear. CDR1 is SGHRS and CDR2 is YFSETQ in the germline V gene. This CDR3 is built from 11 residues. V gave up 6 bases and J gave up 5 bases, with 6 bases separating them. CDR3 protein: CASKLDNEQFF. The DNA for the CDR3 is TGCGCCAGCAAGCTTGACAATGAGCAGTTCTTC.

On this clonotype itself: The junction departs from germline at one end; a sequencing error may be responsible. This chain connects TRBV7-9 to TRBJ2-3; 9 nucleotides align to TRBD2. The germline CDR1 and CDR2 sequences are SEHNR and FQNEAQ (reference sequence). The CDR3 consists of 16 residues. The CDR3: CASSSGLAVGTDTQCF. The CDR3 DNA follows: TGTGCCAGCAGCTCGGGACTAGCAGTGGGCACAGATACGCAGTGTTTT.

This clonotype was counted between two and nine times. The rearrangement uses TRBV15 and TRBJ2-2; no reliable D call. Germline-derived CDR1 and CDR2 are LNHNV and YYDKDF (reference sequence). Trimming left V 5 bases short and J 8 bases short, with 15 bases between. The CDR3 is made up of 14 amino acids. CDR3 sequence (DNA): TGTGCCACCAGCCCCCGATACTACGGGGGGGAGCTGTTTTTT. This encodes CATSPRYYGGELFF. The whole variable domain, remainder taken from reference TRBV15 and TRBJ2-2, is DAMVIQNPRYQVTQFGKPVTLSCSQTLNHNVMYWYQQKSSQAPKLLFHYYDKDFNNEADTPDNFQSRRPNTSFCFLDIRSPGLGDTAMYLCATSPRYYGGELFFGEGSRLTVL.

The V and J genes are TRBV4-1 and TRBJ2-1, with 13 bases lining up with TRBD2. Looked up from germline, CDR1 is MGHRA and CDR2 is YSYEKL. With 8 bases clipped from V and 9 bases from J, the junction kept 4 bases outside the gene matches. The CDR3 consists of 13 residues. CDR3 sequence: CASAGLAGSEQFF. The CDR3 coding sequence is TGCGCCAGCGCGGGACTAGCGGGATCTGAGCAGTTCTTC.

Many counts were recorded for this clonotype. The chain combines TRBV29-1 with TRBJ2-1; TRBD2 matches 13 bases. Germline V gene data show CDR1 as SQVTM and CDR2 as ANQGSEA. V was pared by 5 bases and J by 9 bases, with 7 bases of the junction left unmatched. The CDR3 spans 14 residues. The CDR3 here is CSVKTSGGSLEQFF. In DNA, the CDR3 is TGCAGCGTTAAGACTAGCGGGGGGTCTCTTGAGCAGTTCTTC.

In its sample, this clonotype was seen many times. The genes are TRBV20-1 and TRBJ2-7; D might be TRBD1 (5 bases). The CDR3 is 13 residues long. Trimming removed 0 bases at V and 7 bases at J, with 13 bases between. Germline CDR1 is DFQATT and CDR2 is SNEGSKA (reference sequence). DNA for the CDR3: TGCAGTGCTAGAGATTTTGGGGCCAGGGAGCAGTACTTC. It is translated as CSARDFGAREQYF.

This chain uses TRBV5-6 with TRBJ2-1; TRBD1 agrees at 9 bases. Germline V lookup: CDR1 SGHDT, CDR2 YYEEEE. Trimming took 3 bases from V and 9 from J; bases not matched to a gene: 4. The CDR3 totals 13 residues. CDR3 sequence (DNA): TGTGCCAGCAGCTGGGGACAGGGATTTGAGCAGTTCTTC. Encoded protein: CASSWGQGFEQFF. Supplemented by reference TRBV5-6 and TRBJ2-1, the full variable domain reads DAGVTQSPTHLIKTRGQQVTLRCSPKSGHDTVSWYQQALGQGPQFIFQYYEEEERQRGNFPDRFSGHQFPNYSSELNVNALLLGDSALYLCASSWGQGFEQFFGPGTRLTVL.

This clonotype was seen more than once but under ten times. The CDR3 loop is CSAGTEKDIQYF. CDR3 coding DNA: TGCAGCGCCGGGACAGAAAAAGACATTCAGTACTTC. The chain is built from TRBV29-1 and TRBJ2-4; 7 nucleotides align to TRBD1. The germline gives CDR1 SQVTM, CDR2 ANQGSEA. V lost 7 bases and J lost 8; bases outside the gene matches: 8. The length of the CDR3 is 12 residues.

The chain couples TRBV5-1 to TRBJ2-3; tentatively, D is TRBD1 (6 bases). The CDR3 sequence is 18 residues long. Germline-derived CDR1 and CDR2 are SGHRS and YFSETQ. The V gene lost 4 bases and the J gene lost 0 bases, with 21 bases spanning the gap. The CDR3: CASSPLGAGASSTDTQYF. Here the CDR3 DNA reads TGCGCCAGCAGCCCCCTGGGGGCCGGGGCTTCTAGCACAGATACGCAGTATTTT.

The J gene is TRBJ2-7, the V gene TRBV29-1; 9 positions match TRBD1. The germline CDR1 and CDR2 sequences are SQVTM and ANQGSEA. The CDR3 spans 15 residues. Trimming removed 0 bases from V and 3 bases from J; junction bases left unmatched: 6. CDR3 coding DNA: TGCAGCGTTGAAGATTGGACAGGGGAAGGCTACGAGCAGTACTTC. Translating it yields CSVEDWTGEGYEQYF.

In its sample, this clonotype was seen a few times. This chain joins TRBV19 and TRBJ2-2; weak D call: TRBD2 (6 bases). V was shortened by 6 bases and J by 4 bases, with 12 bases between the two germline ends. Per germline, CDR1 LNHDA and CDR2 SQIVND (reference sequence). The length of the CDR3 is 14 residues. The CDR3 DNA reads TGTGCCAGTAGCACGACTAGGAGCACCGGGGAGCTGTTTTTT. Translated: CASSTTRSTGELFF.

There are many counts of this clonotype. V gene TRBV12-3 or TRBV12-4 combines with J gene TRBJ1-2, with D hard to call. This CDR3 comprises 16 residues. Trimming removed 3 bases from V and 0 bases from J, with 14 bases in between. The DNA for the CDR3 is TGTGCCAGCAGTTTCCGAGTACAGAGAGCTAACTATGGCTACACCTTC. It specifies CASSFRVQRANYGYTF.

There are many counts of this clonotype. The CDR3, as DNA: TGTGCCAGCAGCTTGACAGGAGTCACAGATACGCAGTATTTT. Encoded protein: CASSLTGVTDTQYF. This rearrangement joins TRBV11-2 to TRBJ2-3; D perhaps matches TRBD1 (6 bases). Germline values: CDR1 SGHAT, CDR2 FQNNGV. The length of the CDR3 is 14 residues. Trimming left V 3 bases short and J 2 bases short, with 9 bases between. Using reference TRBV11-2 and TRBJ2-3 for the parts outside the CDR3, the full variable domain is EAGVAQSPRYKIIEKRQSVAFWCNPISGHATLYWYQQILGQGPKLLIQFQNNGVVDDSQLPKDRFSAERLKGVDSTLKIQPAKLEDSAVYLCASSLTGVTDTQYFGPGTRLTVL.

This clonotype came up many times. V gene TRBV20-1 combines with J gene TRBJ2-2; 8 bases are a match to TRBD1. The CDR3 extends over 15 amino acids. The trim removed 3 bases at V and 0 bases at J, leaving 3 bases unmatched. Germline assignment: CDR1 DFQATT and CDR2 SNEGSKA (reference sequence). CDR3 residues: CSASGTGSNTGELFF. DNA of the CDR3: TGCAGTGCTAGTGGGACAGGATCGAACACCGGGGAGCTGTTTTTT.

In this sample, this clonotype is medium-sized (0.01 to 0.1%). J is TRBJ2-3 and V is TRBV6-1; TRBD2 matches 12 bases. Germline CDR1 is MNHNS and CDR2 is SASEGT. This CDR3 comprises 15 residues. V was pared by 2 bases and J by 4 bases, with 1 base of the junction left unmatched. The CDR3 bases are TGTGCCAGCAGTGAACTAGCGGGGGGGCCAGATACGCAGTATTTT. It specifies CASSELAGGPDTQYF.

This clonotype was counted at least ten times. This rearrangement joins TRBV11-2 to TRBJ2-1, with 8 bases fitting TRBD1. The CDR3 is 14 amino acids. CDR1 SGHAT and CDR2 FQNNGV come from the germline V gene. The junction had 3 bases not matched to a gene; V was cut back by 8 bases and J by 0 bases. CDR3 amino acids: CASGTGGSYNEQFF. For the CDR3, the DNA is TGTGCCAGCGGCACAGGGGGCTCCTACAATGAGCAGTTCTTC. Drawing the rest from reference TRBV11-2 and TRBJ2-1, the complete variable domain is EAGVAQSPRYKIIEKRQSVAFWCNPISGHATLYWYQQILGQGPKLLIQFQNNGVVDDSQLPKDRFSAERLKGVDSTLKIQPAKLEDSAVYLCASGTGGSYNEQFFGPGTRLTVL.

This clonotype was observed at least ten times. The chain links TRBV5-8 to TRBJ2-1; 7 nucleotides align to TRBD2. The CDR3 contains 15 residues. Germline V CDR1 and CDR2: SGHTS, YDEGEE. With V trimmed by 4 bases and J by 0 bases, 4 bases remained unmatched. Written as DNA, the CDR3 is TGTGCCAGCAGCCCCGGGGGGAGCTCCTACAATGAGCAGTTCTTC. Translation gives CASSPGGSSYNEQFF. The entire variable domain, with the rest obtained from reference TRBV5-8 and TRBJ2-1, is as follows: EAGVTQSPTHLIKTRGQQATLRCSPISGHTSVYWYQQALGLGLQFLLWYDEGEERNRGNFPPRFSGRQFPNYSSELNVNALELEDSALYLCASSPGGSSYNEQFFGPGTRLTVL.

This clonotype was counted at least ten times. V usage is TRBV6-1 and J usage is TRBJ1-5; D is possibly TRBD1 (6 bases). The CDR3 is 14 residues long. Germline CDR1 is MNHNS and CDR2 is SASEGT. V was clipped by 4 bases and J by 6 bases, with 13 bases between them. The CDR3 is CASSVGGTRQPQHF. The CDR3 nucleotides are TGTGCCAGCAGTGTTGGAGGGACACGTCAGCCCCAGCATTTT.